This paragraph reports one T cell receptor (beta chain). These data belong to a study of OX40 agonist ivuxolimab in advanced cancers. Study in general: Each patient was given ivuxolimab into a vein every 2 weeks, at 0.01 to 10 mg/kg. Therapy given before enrollment (anti-PD-1, anti-PD-L1 or anti-CTLA-4) was allowed, and roughly 41% had some.

Only in-frame clones appear in the TCRdb table, and some are missing; sequencing was by immunoSEQ multiplex PCR. The sample contains 65,000 to 75,000 clones, about 85% of which appear only once. The CDR3 loop spans 13 amino acids. CDR1 is MNHEY and CDR2 is SMNVEV in the germline V gene (reference sequence). The germline V and J ends were trimmed by 2 bases and 11 bases, with 15 bases remaining between them. The clonotype comes from an adult with an advanced solid tumor such as melanoma, head and neck, liver or kidney cancer. This sample comprised CD4+ or CD8+ T cells sorted from blood, obtained in a trial of the OX40 agonist ivuxolimab. The chain joins TRBV27 to TRBJ2-5, with D possibly called TRBD1 or TRBD2 (5 bases each). The chain's CDR3 is CASSLNRFREQYF. The CDR3 nucleotides are TGTGCCAGCAGTTTAAACAGGTTTAGGGAGCAGTACTTC.